The T cell receptor (beta chain) described here comes from a study of T cells in Graves' hyperthyroidism and ophthalmopathy (dated by TCRdb to between 2019 and 2020). Regarding the study in general: Peripheral blood samples were taken at the time of initial diagnosis, prior to any treatment. Thyroid tissue and blood T-cell repertoires from several Graves' hyperthyroidism patients were also compared in the study. A discovery cohort of about a hundred patients, about 43 with Graves' ophthalmopathy and 57 with stable Graves' hyperthyroidism, was used to find distinguishing TCR V-J signatures. For training and testing, the roughly 97 patients in the discovery cohort were randomly divided in a 7:3 ratio. Prospective prediction of ophthalmopathy was tested in an independent validation cohort of some 19 hyperthyroidism patients and 15 to 17 patients who later progressed to ophthalmopathy. Once sampling was done, hyperthyroidism patients were given methimazole at a starting dose of 30 mg daily, whereas ophthalmopathy patients were given high-dose intravenous methylprednisolone. TCR Vbeta CDR3 sequencing of 135 peripheral blood samples (43 ophthalmopathy, approximately 80 hyperthyroidism and some 17 progressor patients) is reported in the paper. The full study reports these points: Sample size was not statistically predetermined, and blinding of investigators to group allocation was not performed. Ophthalmopathy was separated from stable hyperthyroidism by a 13 V-J signature model, with about 86% sensitivity and about 81% specificity obtained in cross-validation and 80%/75% obtained in testing. Most expanded thyroid clonotypes (frequency above 0.001) were also detected in blood, suggesting blood repertoires may reflect thyroid immune responses. In validation, the model predicted progression to ophthalmopathy a median of roughly 6.1 months before onset, with about 70% sensitivity and about 72% specificity.

This clonotype was counted at least ten times. There is no known antigen for this receptor. There are no base qualities to consult, and no much larger clone falls within one base. The TCR beta CDR3 regions were amplified from the RNA transcripts. For the first round of RT-PCR on the TCR CDR3, the HTBI primer set was used together with the Qiagen OneStep RT-PCR kit. A second multiplex PCR round built the libraries, followed by size selection and purification. Libraries were sequenced paired-end with 100 bp reads on an Illumina HiSeq2000. The source study handled its data this way. SOAPnuke was used to process the raw data, removing reads that contained adapters or uncalled bases, had a mean Phred below 15, or lacked an exact match to the constant primer or identifier. High-quality paired reads were merged with COPE v1.2.5, and unique nucleotide sequences were defined as clonotypes. Clonotypes were aligned to IMGT TRBV, TRBD and TRBJ reference segments using MiTCR v1.1. The analysis included only V-J combinations with a frequency above 0.0001, which together covered 99% to 99.2% of the repertoires. A TCS score was defined as the ratio between F50 (clonal expansion) and ExV (chaos), using BLOSUM62-based TCRdist between CDR3 peptides within each V-J. Welch's t-statistics and random forest reduced 450 to 600 V-J features to 13, which were used in a naive Bayes classifier (R e1071). Using fastp trimming at Q25 and MiXCR clonotype assembly, TCRdb reanalyzed the public sequencing data and kept in-frame beta chains. Every entry covers one CDR3 protein and lists the most common genes and DNA from its rows. The V and J calls and clone size are TCRdb's, not the authors'. For this sample there are under 350,000 distinct CDR3 sequences; roughly 23% appear just once. Under 55% of the sample belongs to the ten largest clones.

The CDR3 holds 14 amino acids from the cysteine to the phenylalanine. Left in the record is the CDR3 DNA by itself, 42 bases read in frame from the first base. Based on the germline V gene (reference sequence), the CDR1 and CDR2 sequences are DFQATT and SNEGSKA. The germline V and J ends show losses of 6 bases and 1 base respectively, and no gene match explains 7 bases of the junction. Graves' hyperthyroidism was defined as stable when no progression to ophthalmopathy occurred over 18 months of follow-up. Hyperthyroidism patients were newly diagnosed, had a disease duration of under 2 months, and were aged 18 to 65 years. Patients with uncontrolled infections, other autoimmune diseases, pregnancy or lactation were excluded. Clinical symptoms, serum thyroxine and TRAb, thyroid ultrasound, and orbital computed tomography formed the basis for the diagnoses. PBMCs were separated from under 11 ml of fresh peripheral blood using Ficoll-Paque density gradient centrifugation. Trizol reagent was used to extract total RNA, and RNA quality was then checked on an Agilent 2100 Bioanalyzer.

Sequencing input: blood. This chain joins TRBV20-1 to TRBJ2-3, and 7 junctional nucleotides match TRBD2. The sequence derives from a woman aged 45-65 years with Graves' hyperthyroidism. CDR3 reads: CSALREDGTDTQYF. The DNA is as follows: TGCAGTGCCCTACGGGAGGACGGCACAGATACGCAGTATTTT.